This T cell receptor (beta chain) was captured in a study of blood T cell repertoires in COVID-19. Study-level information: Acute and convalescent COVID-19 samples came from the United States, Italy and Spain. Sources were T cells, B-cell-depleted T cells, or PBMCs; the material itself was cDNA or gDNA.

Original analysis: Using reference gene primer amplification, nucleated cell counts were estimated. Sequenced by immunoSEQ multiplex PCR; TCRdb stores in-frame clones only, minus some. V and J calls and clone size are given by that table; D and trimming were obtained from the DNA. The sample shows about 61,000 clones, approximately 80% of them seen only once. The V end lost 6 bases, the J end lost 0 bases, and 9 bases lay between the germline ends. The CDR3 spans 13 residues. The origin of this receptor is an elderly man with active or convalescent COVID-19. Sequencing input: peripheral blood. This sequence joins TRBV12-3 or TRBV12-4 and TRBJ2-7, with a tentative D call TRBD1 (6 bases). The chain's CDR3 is CASSGDNSYEQYF. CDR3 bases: TGTGCCAGCAGCGGGGACAACTCCTACGAGCAGTACTTC.